The next 8 T cell receptor beta chains were all read from a single sample in a study of prognosis after radiotherapy for stage I lung cancer. Two rounds of multiplex PCR amplified TCR beta CDR3 from genomic DNA. During first-round PCR, primers specific to each TRBV and TRBJ gene were used. Using its own MiXCR run on the multiplex PCR reads, TCRdb lists one record per CDR3 protein. The sample has about 25,000 distinct CDR3 sequences, about 37% seen once. The specimen comprised PBMCs, sampled before or after stereotactic body radiation therapy (not recorded which). Source of these receptors: a donor aged 50 or older with non-small cell lung cancer.

The chain uses TRBV24-1 and TRBJ2-7; tentatively, D is TRBD2 (6 bases). CDR3 size: 15 residues. The V end was cut by 12 bases, the J end by 6 bases, with 26 bases between. Germline values: CDR1 KGHDR, CDR2 SFDVKD. The DNA for the CDR3 is TGTGCCTCCGCCCTAGCGCGGAGAAGATTGCGCGAGCAGTACTTC. Translation: CASALARRRLREQYF.

This clonotype has ten or more counts. This rearrangement joins TRBV18 to TRBJ1-1; D not certain. CDR1 is KGHSH, CDR2 LQKENI, per germline. Trimming removed 11 bases at V and 0 bases at J, with 16 bases between. The CDR3 loop spans 14 amino acids. The CDR3 sequence is CAGRKDGMNTEAFF. In nucleotides, the CDR3 is TGTGCCGGCCGTAAAGACGGTATGAACACTGAAGCTTTCTTT.

This clonotype has a count of ten or more. This chain joins TRBV7-9 and TRBJ2-5, with D tentatively TRBD2 (5 bases). Germline CDR1 reads SEHNR; CDR2 reads FQNEAQ (reference sequence). The CDR3 runs to 14 residues. The ends were cut back, 2 bases at V and 2 bases at J, with 9 bases in the middle. CDR3 protein: CASSLSSGQETQYF. DNA for the CDR3: TGTGCCAGCAGCTTAAGCAGCGGTCAAGAGACCCAGTACTTC. Together with reference TRBV7-9 and TRBJ2-5, the CDR3 gives the full variable domain: DTGVSQNPRHKITKRGQNVTFRCDPISEHNRLYWYRQTLGQGPEFLTYFQNEAQLEKSRLLSDRFSAERPKGSFSTLEIQRTEQGDSAMYLCASSLSSGQETQYFGPGTRLLVL.

In regard to this clonotype: This may stem from a read error, because a much larger clone lies one nucleotide away. This chain uses TRBV20-1 with TRBJ1-1; 7 nucleotides agree with TRBD1. Trimming took 3 bases from V and 5 from J; bases not matched to a gene: 6. The CDR3 spans 13 residues. The germline V gene encodes CDR1 DFQATT and CDR2 SNEGSKA (reference sequence). The CDR3 loop reads CSASVQGNTEAFF. CDR3 nucleotides: TGCAGTGCTAGCGTACAGGGGAATACTGAAGCTTTCTTT.

This clonotype has at least ten counts. The V and J genes are TRBV3-1 and TRBJ2-7; possibly TRBD2 for D (5 bases). Between the trimmed V and J ends, which lost 5 bases and 0 bases, there was a span of 11 bases. The CDR3 spans 14 residues. Germline lookup yields CDR1 LGHDT and CDR2 YNNKEL (reference sequence). The CDR3 loop is CASSEGFSSYEQYF. The CDR3, as DNA: TGTGCCAGCAGCGAGGGTTTTAGCTCCTACGAGCAGTACTTC.

This clonotype was detected ten times or more. This chain uses TRBV5-4 with TRBJ2-6; TRBD2 matches 13 bases. This CDR3 region has 17 residues. Germline CDR1 is SGHNT and CDR2 is YYREEE (reference sequence). V trimming: 4 bases; J trimming: 3 bases; junction bases outside the gene matches: 4. Here the CDR3 reads CASSPGLAGVGANVLTF. The CDR3 DNA reads TGTGCCAGCAGCCCTGGACTAGCGGGAGTTGGGGCCAACGTCCTGACTTTC.

The V call is TRBV12-3 or TRBV12-4, the J call TRBJ2-7; weak D call: TRBD2 (6 bases). The CDR3 sequence is 13 residues long. The V end lost 5 bases, the J end lost 2 bases, and 10 bases lay between the germline ends. The CDR3 sequence: CASSTGLPYEQYF. DNA of the CDR3: TGTGCCAGCAGTACCGGACTACCCTACGAGCAGTACTTC.

The chain employs TRBV20-1 and TRBJ2-1; possible D gene TRBD2, 6 bases. The V and J ends lost 6 bases and 2 bases respectively, with 14 bases between them. Germline CDR1 DFQATT, CDR2 SNEGSKA (reference sequence). CDR3 length: 14 amino acids. CDR3 DNA: TGCAGTGCGACCACATGGAGGGCCTACAATGAGCAGTTCTTC. Encoded protein: CSATTWRAYNEQFF.